This is a list of T cell receptor beta chains from one sample in a study of CD8 T cells in ankylosing spondylitis. TCRdb re-called the 5' RACE reads with MiXCR, one entry per CDR3 protein. The sample has 250,000 to 400,000 distinct CDR3 sequences; approximately 10% are singletons. The material sequenced was blood, either unsorted or a sorted T cell fraction (not recorded which). Receptors originate from a female donor with ankylosing spondylitis or in good health (not recorded which). Each CDR3 is given with its conserved first and last residue. The D gene is left open where the match is weak. Rows give clone size only sometimes, using once, few, many, or a class for an expanded clone.

v_call: TRBV11-2
d_call: NA
j_call: TRBJ2-3
clone_size: NA
cdr3_aa: CASSPGGGRTDTQYF
cdr3_nt: TGTGCCAGCAGCCCAGGTGGGGGTAGGACAGATACGCAGTATTTT

v_call: TRBV5-5
d_call: NA
j_call: TRBJ1-3
clone_size: many
cdr3_aa: CASSLEWAVRQGNTIYF
cdr3_nt: TGTGCCAGCAGCTTGGAGTGGGCCGTCAGACAAGGAAACACCATATATTTT

v_call: TRBV25-1
d_call: NA
j_call: TRBJ2-3
clone_size: many
cdr3_aa: CASSELGGHPSTDTQYF
cdr3_nt: TGTGCCAGCAGTGAATTGGGGGGACACCCAAGCACAGATACGCAGTATTTT

v_call: TRBV5-5
d_call: TRBD1
j_call: TRBJ2-7
clone_size: few
cdr3_aa: CASSPTGTGSYEQYF
cdr3_nt: TGTGCCAGCAGCCCGACCGGGACAGGGTCCTACGAGCAGTACTTC

v_call: TRBV5-1
d_call: NA
j_call: TRBJ2-1
clone_size: NA
cdr3_aa: CASSWTADSYNEQFF
cdr3_nt: TGCGCCAGCAGCTGGACCGCGGACAGCTACAATGAGCAGTTCTTC

v_call: TRBV20-1
d_call: NA
j_call: TRBJ2-6
clone_size: NA
cdr3_aa: CCTSGGFSGANVLTF
cdr3_nt: TGCTGTACTAGTGGGGGGTTCTCTGGGGCCAACGTCCTGACTTTC

v_call: TRBV7-9
d_call: NA
j_call: TRBJ1-2
clone_size: NA
cdr3_aa: CASSPLGAWEDGYTF
cdr3_nt: TGTGCCAGCAGCCCTCTAGGGGCGTGGGAGGATGGCTACACCTTC

v_call: TRBV28
d_call: NA
j_call: TRBJ1-2
clone_size: many
cdr3_aa: CASRLDSTGGYTF
cdr3_nt: TGTGCCAGTAGACTCGACAGCACGGGTGGCTACACCTTC

v_call: TRBV7-7
d_call: NA
j_call: TRBJ2-5
clone_size: many
cdr3_aa: CASSLGPSAITQYF
cdr3_nt: TGTGCTAGCAGCTTAGGGCCCTCAGCGATCACCCAGTACTTC

v_call: TRBV24-1
d_call: NA
j_call: TRBJ1-2
clone_size: NA
cdr3_aa: CATSDRVGTANF
cdr3_nt: TGTGCCACCAGTGATCGCGTCGGGACTGCTAACTTC

v_call: TRBV12-3/TRBV12-4
d_call: NA
j_call: TRBJ2-1
clone_size: many
cdr3_aa: CASRTTRRSSSEQFF
cdr3_nt: TGTGCCAGCAGAACCACACGCCGGAGCTCGAGTGAGCAGTTCTTC

v_call: TRBV28
d_call: TRBD2
j_call: TRBJ2-7
clone_size: few
cdr3_aa: CASSYQGLAVSYEQYF
cdr3_nt: TGTGCCAGCAGTTATCAGGGACTAGCGGTTTCCTACGAGCAGTACTTC

v_call: TRBV3-1
d_call: TRBD2
j_call: TRBJ2-3
clone_size: few
cdr3_aa: CASSQVLLSSGRDDAQYF
cdr3_nt: TGTGCCAGCAGCCAAGTCCTCTTGAGTAGCGGGAGGGATGACGCGCAGTATTTT

v_call: TRBV5-1
d_call: NA
j_call: TRBJ1-1
clone_size: few
cdr3_aa: CASSVTRGGTEAFF
cdr3_nt: TGCGCCAGCAGCGTTACCAGGGGAGGCACTGAAGCTTTCTTT

v_call: TRBV24-1
d_call: NA
j_call: TRBJ1-1
clone_size: NA
cdr3_aa: CATSDPIALVAFF
cdr3_nt: TGTGCCACCAGTGATCCCATCGCACTGGTAGCTTTCTTT

v_call: TRBV5-1
d_call: TRBD2
j_call: TRBJ2-1
clone_size: few
cdr3_aa: CASSFLAGVNEQFF
cdr3_nt: TGCGCCAGCAGCTTCCTAGCGGGGGTCAATGAGCAGTTCTTC

v_call: TRBV27
d_call: NA
j_call: TRBJ2-5
clone_size: many
cdr3_aa: CASSHPKETQYF
cdr3_nt: TGTGCCAGCAGTCACCCGAAAGAGACCCAGTACTTC

v_call: TRBV7-3
d_call: NA
j_call: TRBJ2-1
clone_size: few
cdr3_aa: CASSPKTQGNEQFF
cdr3_nt: TGTGCCAGCAGCCCGAAGACTCAAGGTAATGAGCAGTTCTTC

v_call: TRBV4-3
d_call: TRBD1
j_call: TRBJ1-4
clone_size: many
cdr3_aa: CASSQDHGTEVFF
cdr3_nt: TGCGCCAGCAGCCAAGATCACGGGACAGAGGTGTTTTTT

v_call: TRBV9
d_call: NA
j_call: TRBJ2-7
clone_size: NA
cdr3_aa: CASSVADGNYEQYF
cdr3_nt: TGTGCCAGCAGCGTAGCCGACGGAAACTACGAGCAGTACTTC

v_call: TRBV3-1
d_call: NA
j_call: TRBJ1-1
clone_size: few
cdr3_aa: CASSQESTGSTEAFF
cdr3_nt: TGTGCCAGCAGCCAAGAGAGTACAGGGAGCACTGAAGCTTTCTTT

v_call: TRBV7-2
d_call: TRBD2
j_call: TRBJ2-2
clone_size: few
cdr3_aa: CASIVTSGLTGELFF
cdr3_nt: TGTGCCAGCATCGTAACTAGCGGCCTCACCGGGGAGCTGTTTTTT

v_call: TRBV5-1
d_call: TRBD1
j_call: TRBJ2-2
clone_size: many
cdr3_aa: CASSSGTGDTGELFF
cdr3_nt: TGTGCCAGCAGCTCCGGGACAGGGGACACCGGGGAGCTGTTTTTT

v_call: TRBV5-1
d_call: NA
j_call: TRBJ1-6
clone_size: many
cdr3_aa: CASSWLTASYSPLHF
cdr3_nt: TGCGCCAGCAGCTGGCTGACAGCAAGCTATTCACCCCTCCACTTT

v_call: TRBV20-1
d_call: TRBD1
j_call: TRBJ1-4
clone_size: NA
cdr3_aa: CSADRGEEKLFF
cdr3_nt: TGCAGTGCCGACAGGGGTGAAGAAAAACTGTTTTTT

v_call: TRBV11-2
d_call: TRBD1
j_call: TRBJ2-2
clone_size: few
cdr3_aa: CASSAGTGINTGELFF
cdr3_nt: TGTGCCAGCAGCGCCGGGACAGGGATTAACACCGGGGAGCTGTTTTTT

v_call: TRBV5-1
d_call: TRBD1
j_call: TRBJ2-1
clone_size: many
cdr3_aa: CASSLGQGTEQFF
cdr3_nt: TGCGCCAGCAGCTTGGGACAGGGGACTGAGCAGTTCTTC

v_call: TRBV20-1
d_call: NA
j_call: TRBJ2-2
clone_size: many
cdr3_aa: CSVTGGRESGELFF
cdr3_nt: TGCAGTGTAACAGGGGGGAGGGAATCCGGGGAGCTGTTTTTT

v_call: TRBV6-2/TRBV6-3
d_call: TRBD2
j_call: TRBJ2-1
clone_size: many
cdr3_aa: CASSTGTSGNNEQFF
cdr3_nt: TGTGCCAGCAGTACCGGGACTAGCGGCAACAATGAGCAGTTCTTC

v_call: TRBV7-2
d_call: TRBD2
j_call: TRBJ2-3
clone_size: many
cdr3_aa: CASSLAASGRRADTQYF
cdr3_nt: TGTGCCAGCAGCTTAGCGGCTAGCGGGAGGAGGGCAGATACGCAGTATTTT

v_call: TRBV13
d_call: TRBD1
j_call: TRBJ2-5
clone_size: many
cdr3_aa: CASSLRRGTGVAQYF
cdr3_nt: TGTGCCAGCAGCTTAAGGAGAGGGACAGGGGTTGCCCAGTACTTC

v_call: TRBV12-3/TRBV12-4
d_call: NA
j_call: TRBJ2-1
clone_size: many
cdr3_aa: CASSSTRSEQFF
cdr3_nt: TGTGCCAGCAGTTCCACGCGGAGTGAGCAGTTCTTC

v_call: TRBV15
d_call: NA
j_call: TRBJ2-1
clone_size: many
cdr3_aa: CATSTTSSPYNEQFF
cdr3_nt: TGTGCCACCAGCACCACTAGTTCGCCCTACAATGAGCAGTTCTTC

v_call: TRBV3-1
d_call: TRBD2
j_call: TRBJ2-1
clone_size: few
cdr3_aa: CASGDVAGEANNEQFF
cdr3_nt: TGTGCCAGCGGCGACGTAGCGGGAGAGGCTAACAATGAGCAGTTCTTC

v_call: TRBV20-1
d_call: TRBD1
j_call: TRBJ2-7
clone_size: many
cdr3_aa: CTLGQGGYYEQYF
cdr3_nt: TGCACCCTGGGACAGGGGGGTTACTACGAGCAGTACTTC

v_call: TRBV4-3
d_call: TRBD2
j_call: TRBJ2-3
clone_size: many
cdr3_aa: CASSQDSGGPTDTQYF
cdr3_nt: TGCGCCAGCAGCCAAGACTCGGGAGGACCCACAGATACGCAGTATTTT

v_call: TRBV20-1
d_call: NA
j_call: TRBJ2-1
clone_size: many
cdr3_aa: CSAEDNGINSRF
cdr3_nt: TGCAGTGCTGAAGATAACGGGATTAATTCCCGCTTC

v_call: TRBV29-1
d_call: NA
j_call: TRBJ2-3
clone_size: many
cdr3_aa: CSGGGFGTDTQYF
cdr3_nt: TGCAGCGGAGGGGGGTTTGGCACAGATACGCAGTATTTT

v_call: TRBV3-2
d_call: NA
j_call: TRBJ1-2
clone_size: many
cdr3_aa: CASSLSEGRSGGYTF
cdr3_nt: TGTGCCAGCAGTCTTTCTGAGGGCCGCTCGGGAGGCTACACCTTC

v_call: TRBV5-1
d_call: NA
j_call: TRBJ1-1
clone_size: many
cdr3_aa: CASTPGAGTEAFF
cdr3_nt: TGCGCCAGCACTCCCGGCGCGGGCACTGAAGCTTTCTTT

v_call: TRBV5-1
d_call: NA
j_call: TRBJ2-3
clone_size: many
cdr3_aa: CASSSFGSGGTDTQYF
cdr3_nt: TGCGCCAGCAGCTCCTTCGGGTCAGGAGGCACAGATACGCAGTATTTT

v_call: TRBV20-1
d_call: NA
j_call: TRBJ2-3
clone_size: few
cdr3_aa: CSANALTDTQYF
cdr3_nt: TGCAGTGCAAACGCGCTCACAGATACGCAGTATTTT

v_call: TRBV20-1
d_call: NA
j_call: TRBJ2-4
clone_size: many
cdr3_aa: CSADRLLAAKNIQYF
cdr3_nt: TGCAGTGCTGACCGACTATTGGCGGCCAAAAACATTCAGTACTTC

v_call: TRBV20-1
d_call: NA
j_call: TRBJ1-1
clone_size: many
cdr3_aa: CSARPGGLMNTEAFF
cdr3_nt: TGCAGTGCTAGACCCGGGGGTTTAATGAACACTGAAGCTTTCTTT

v_call: TRBV7-2
d_call: TRBD1
j_call: TRBJ1-2
clone_size: NA
cdr3_aa: CASSSQTGGHGYTF
cdr3_nt: TGTGCCAGCAGCTCCCAGACAGGGGGCCATGGCTACACCTTC

v_call: TRBV7-2
d_call: NA
j_call: TRBJ1-1
clone_size: many
cdr3_aa: CASSSGPLNTEAFF
cdr3_nt: TGTGCCAGCAGCTCGGGACCGTTGAACACTGAAGCTTTCTTT

v_call: TRBV29-1
d_call: NA
j_call: TRBJ2-7
clone_size: many
cdr3_aa: CSALDVYEQYF
cdr3_nt: TGCAGCGCTCTGGACGTATACGAGCAGTACTTC

v_call: TRBV5-1
d_call: NA
j_call: TRBJ2-7
clone_size: NA
cdr3_aa: CASSHLRATRGEQYF
cdr3_nt: TGCGCCAGCAGTCATCTCCGGGCCACTCGAGGGGAGCAGTACTTC

v_call: TRBV5-1
d_call: TRBD2
j_call: TRBJ2-7
clone_size: NA
cdr3_aa: CASSLEAAGLNEQYF
cdr3_nt: TGCGCCAGCAGCTTGGAGGCAGCGGGACTCAACGAGCAGTACTTC